The source of this T cell receptor beta chain is a study of cytomegalovirus exposure and HLA in healthy donors. PCR employed 60 Vbeta and 13 Jbeta primers. Assay: immunoSEQ multiplex PCR; the TCRdb copy retains only in-frame clones and omits some. The sample totals around 57,000 clones; its top ten clones hold approximately 9.9%. V lost 2 bases and J 4 bases, leaving 9 bases between the germline ends. The CDR3 length is 13 residues. Germline CDR1 reads GTSNPN; CDR2 reads SVGIG (reference sequence). In the case of this clone: Other DNA sequences from this sample encode an identical CDR3 as well.

This TCR was sampled from a woman in her fifties or sixties in good health and CMV-seropositive. Sequenced input: PBMCs. The chain combines TRBV30 with TRBJ1-5, with a weak D call TRBD1 (5 bases). The CDR3: CAWSRQGNQPQHF. CDR3 in DNA: TGTGCCTGGAGTCGGCAGGGTAATCAGCCCCAGCATTTT.